Described below is a single T cell receptor (beta chain) sequence and its context. The target antigen is unknown. Reverse transcribing all isolated RNA meant expressed TCRB transcripts were sequenced. Libraries were prepared by immunoSEQ multiplex PCR; TCRdb keeps only in-frame clonotypes and omits some of them. The table records some 250,000 clones, approximately 15% of them present only once. The data belong to a study of beta chain features in type 1 diabetes. V lost 0 bases and J lost 1; bases outside the gene matches: 2. CDR3 length equals 15 residues. In germline, CDR1 is KGHSH, CDR2 LQKENI. A single heparinised blood sample, averaging about 120 mL, was obtained per donor. Over 95% purity was reached by all sorted populations. Study results and caveats: For Type 1 diabetes patients, all four CD4+ subsets carried TCRB CDR3s that were moderately but significantly shorter.

Sequencing input: naive CD4+ T cells from blood. The V call is TRBV18, the J call TRBJ1-1, with 7 positions matching TRBD1. This TCR came from a young man with type 1 diabetes. CDR3 nucleotide sequence: TGTGCCAGCTCACCACCGACAGGGACGAACACTGAAGCTTTCTTT. This encodes CASSPPTGTNTEAFF.